Below, one T cell receptor beta chain is given with its context. The entry originates in a study of PD-1 blockade in classical Hodgkin lymphoma. Clones were read by immunoSEQ multiplex PCR, and TCRdb kept only the in-frame ones, dropping some. The data contain about 22,000 clones, roughly two thirds of them singletons. Brentuximab vedotin exposure varied among the patients, all of whom had relapsed after autologous stem cell transplantation. The CDR3 has 12 residues. The germline V and J ends were trimmed by 10 bases and 0 bases, with 7 bases remaining between them. Per the germline V gene, CDR1 is SGHVS and CDR2 is FQNEAQ.

The sequencing used peripheral blood mononuclear cells (PBMCs), collected at baseline. The chain joins TRBV7-8 to TRBJ2-1; D is possibly TRBD1 or TRBD2 (5 bases each). The receptor was derived from a human donor with classical Hodgkin lymphoma. CDR3 DNA sequence: TGTGCCACAGGGAGCTCCTACAATGAGCAGTTCTTC. Amino acid sequence: CATGSSYNEQFF. The whole variable domain, filled in from reference TRBV7-8 and TRBJ2-1, reads GAGVSQSPRYKVAKRGQDVALRCDPISGHVSLFWYQQALGQGPEFLTYFQNEAQLDKSGLPSDRFFAERPEGSVSTLKIQRTQQEDSAVYLCATGSSYNEQFFGPGTRLTVL.